The clone carrying this T cell receptor beta chain has only a few counts. Its antigen remains unidentified. The data belong to a study of T cells in Graves' hyperthyroidism and ophthalmopathy. Points from the study as a whole: Most thyroid clonotypes with frequency above 0.001 were detected in blood.

Patients aged 18 to 65 had newly diagnosed hyperthyroidism of under 2 months' duration. For the diagnoses, clinical symptoms, serum thyroxine and TRAb, thyroid ultrasound and orbital computed tomography were used. Source material for PBMCs was 10 ml fresh peripheral blood. Amplified TCR beta CDR3 regions came from RNA transcripts. In the first-round RT-PCR of the TCR CDR3, the HTBI primer set was used. TCRdb re-analysed the multiplex PCR reads in MiXCR, keeping a single row per CDR3 protein. Among 150,000 to 200,000 distinct CDR3 sequences, over 15% were seen once, and the ten largest hold around 27%. The germline gives CDR1 LGHDT, CDR2 YNNKEL (reference sequence). Germline trimming cut 2 bases from V and 6 bases from J; bases unmatched to any gene: 3. This CDR3 has 14 amino acids.

The chain employs TRBV3-1 and TRBJ1-2; 10 bases line up with TRBD1. The receptor was derived from a woman aged 45-59 years with Graves' hyperthyroidism. The sample taken for sequencing was blood. CDR3 loop: CASSQPDRGHGYTF. For the CDR3, the DNA is TGTGCCAGCAGCCAACCAGACAGGGGGCATGGCTACACCTTC. The whole variable domain, filled in from reference TRBV3-1 and TRBJ1-2, reads DTAVSQTPKYLVTQMGNDKSIKCEQNLGHDTMYWYKQDSKKFLKIMFSYNNKELIINETVPNRFSPKSPDKAHLNLHINSLELGDSAVYFCASSQPDRGHGYTFGSGTRLTVV.